These 30 T cell receptor beta chains share one sample of origin, sequenced in a study of cytomegalovirus exposure and HLA in healthy donors. PCR employed 60 Vbeta and 13 Jbeta primers. The repertoire was sequenced with immunoSEQ multiplex PCR; TCRdb's copy has only in-frame clones and lacks some. There are 150,000 to 200,000 clones in the sample; roughly 87% occur only once, and roughly 0.5% lies in the top ten. Sequencing was performed on PBMCs. The source of these receptors is a woman aged 50 to 65 in good health and CMV-seronegative.

The CDR3, as DNA: TGTGCCAGCAGCCCCGGGACAGTCCCAGATACGCAGTATTTT. Protein product: CASSPGTVPDTQYF. The J gene is TRBJ2-3, the V gene TRBV7-9; 7 bases fit TRBD1. V gave up 5 bases and J gave up 4 bases; unmatched junction bases: 6. Germline CDR1 SEHNR, CDR2 FQNEAQ (reference sequence). The CDR3 sequence is 14 residues long.

The chain recombines TRBV7-2 with TRBJ1-6; D gene unclear. The germline gives CDR1 SGHTA, CDR2 FQGNSA. V lost 0 bases and J lost 8, with 11 bases in between. The CDR3 length is 15 residues. In nucleotides, the CDR3 is TGTGCCAGCAGCTTAGCGCCGGAGACTTATTCACCCCTCCACTTT. This sequence encodes CASSLAPETYSPLHF. Combining the CDR3 with reference TRBV7-2 and TRBJ1-6 gives the whole variable domain GAGVSQSPSNKVTEKGKDVELRCDPISGHTALYWYRQSLGQGLEFLIYFQGNSAPDKSGLPSDRFSAERTGGSVSTLTIQRTQQEDSAVYLCASSLAPETYSPLHFGNGTRLTVT.

The chain combines TRBV9 with TRBJ2-3; D unresolved. Germline V gene data show CDR1 as SGDLS and CDR2 as YYNGEE. Trimming took 3 bases from V and 5 from J, leaving 13 bases between them. CDR3 size: 14 residues. The CDR3: CASSALVVEDTQYF. CDR3 nucleotides: TGTGCCAGCAGCGCTCTGGTTGTAGAAGATACGCAGTATTTT.

This chain uses TRBV30 with TRBJ1-2; 7 bases fit TRBD1. After removal of 3 bases from V and 1 base from J, the junction contained 14 bases not matched to a gene. The germline gives CDR1 GTSNPN, CDR2 SVGIG (reference sequence). CDR3 size: 17 residues. The CDR3 region is CAWSRGQVQGINYGYTF. The CDR3 DNA reads as TGTGCCTGGAGCCGAGGACAGGTCCAGGGAATTAACTATGGCTACACCTTC.

Here the CDR3 DNA reads TGTGCCAGCAGTGAATTCGGGGGAAGCGTGAATCAGCCCCAGCATTTT. Protein product: CASSEFGGSVNQPQHF. The rearrangement joins TRBV6-1 to TRBJ1-5; weak D call: TRBD1 (5 bases). CDR3 size: 16 residues. Per the germline V gene, CDR1 is MNHNS and CDR2 is SASEGT. The V end was cut by 2 bases, the J end by 4 bases, with 15 bases between.

The J gene is TRBJ2-1, the V gene TRBV19; 7 bases are shared with TRBD2. Germline CDR1 LNHDA, CDR2 SQIVND (reference sequence). J lost 9 bases, V lost 9 bases, and 5 bases had no gene match. The CDR3 runs to 11 residues. The CDR3 sequence is CARGLAGEQFF. The DNA for the CDR3 is TGTGCCAGGGGTTTAGCGGGTGAGCAGTTCTTC.

A few counts support this clone. The gene calls are TRBV9 and TRBJ2-2, with D perhaps matching TRBD1 (5 bases). The CDR3 runs 14 residues. The germline V and J ends were trimmed by 2 bases and 4 bases, with 9 bases remaining between them. Germline CDR1 SGDLS, CDR2 YYNGEE. Here the CDR3 reads CASSVQGGTGELFF. DNA for the CDR3: TGTGCCAGCAGCGTTCAGGGTGGCACCGGGGAGCTGTTTTTT.

This chain links TRBV28 with TRBJ2-7; D may be TRBD2 (6 bases). From germline, CDR1 is MDHEN and CDR2 SYDVKM. This CDR3 spans 13 amino acids. Trimming took off 6 bases at V and 4 bases at J, with 13 bases between the two ends. This CDR3 reads CASSSRLVYEQYF. CDR3 DNA sequence: TGTGCCAGCAGCTCCCGACTAGTGTACGAGCAGTACTTC. The full variable domain, completed using reference TRBV28 and TRBJ2-7, is DVKVTQSSRYLVKRTGEKVFLECVQDMDHENMFWYRQDPGLGLRLIYFSYDVKMKEKGDIPEGYSVSREKKERFSLILESASTNQTSMYLCASSSRLVYEQYFGPGTRLTVT.

The J gene is TRBJ1-4, the V gene TRBV7-2; D is perhaps TRBD1 (5 bases). The CDR3 loop spans 13 amino acids. V was trimmed by 3 bases and J by 6 bases, leaving 8 bases between them. In germline, CDR1 is SGHTA, CDR2 FQGNSA. CDR3 nucleotides: TGTGCCAGCAGCTTCGACAGTTATGAAAAACTGTTTTTT. Protein sequence: CASSFDSYEKLFF.

This clone was seen a handful of times. The V and J genes are TRBV11-2 and TRBJ2-1; D not resolved. V gave up 2 bases and J gave up 6 bases, with 8 bases separating them. This CDR3 contains 13 residues. CDR1 is SGHAT and CDR2 is FQNNGV in the germline V gene. The CDR3 region is CASSLSPPNEQFF. The CDR3 DNA is TGTGCCAGCAGCTTAAGCCCCCCCAATGAGCAGTTCTTC.

The chain carries TRBV2 and TRBJ1-1; possible D gene TRBD1, 6 bases. There are 15 residues in the CDR3. Trimming took off 2 bases at V and 1 base at J, with 11 bases between the two ends. The germline gives CDR1 SNHLY, CDR2 FYNNEI. CDR3 sequence: CASSELGQKNTEAFF. The CDR3 DNA follows: TGTGCCAGCAGTGAATTAGGACAGAAGAACACTGAAGCTTTCTTT. Full variable domain (rest looked up from reference TRBV2 and TRBJ1-1): EPEVTQTPSHQVTQMGQEVILRCVPISNHLYFYWYRQILGQKVEFLVSFYNNEISEKSEIFDDQFSVERPDGSNFTLKIRSTKLEDSAMYFCASSELGQKNTEAFFGQGTRLTVV.

The gene calls are TRBV28 and TRBJ1-5; TRBD1 might be the D (6 bases). The CDR3 covers 15 residues. Trimming shortened V by 6 bases and J by 5 bases, and 17 bases separated the two germline ends. Germline V gene data show CDR1 as MDHEN and CDR2 as SYDVKM. In DNA form, the CDR3 reads TGTGCCAGCAGCCCTGGGGGCCAGGTTTATCAGCCCCAGCATTTT. As protein: CASSPGGQVYQPQHF.

The rearrangement links TRBV30 to TRBJ1-2; unclear D gene. This CDR3 has 15 residues. V was shortened by 5 bases and J by 4 bases, with 20 bases between the two germline ends. Germline V CDR1 and CDR2: GTSNPN, SVGIG (reference sequence). The CDR3 DNA reads as TGTGCCTGGTCAGATCCTCGGCGCGGATTCTATGGCTACACCTTC. This translates into CAWSDPRRGFYGYTF.

This clone was picked up a small number of times. V usage is TRBV6-6 and J usage is TRBJ2-1, with 10 nucleotides matching TRBD2. The length of the CDR3 is 16 residues. Trimming removed 6 bases from V and 8 bases from J; junction bases left unmatched: 13. The germline V gene has CDR1 MNHNY and CDR2 SVGAGI (reference sequence). The CDR3 region has the DNA TGTGCCAGCAGCCCCAAATCTAGCGGGAGTAGATATGAGCAGTTCTTC. This gives the protein CASSPKSSGSRYEQFF.

The chain couples TRBV7-8 to TRBJ1-5; possible D gene TRBD1, 6 bases. There are 15 residues in the CDR3. Trimming stripped 5 bases from V and 9 bases from J, with 20 bases between. Germline CDR1 SGHVS, CDR2 FQNEAQ. In DNA form, the CDR3 reads TGTGCCAGCAGCCCCCGGGGGGGCCCGGCTTGGCCCCAGCATTTT. As protein: CASSPRGGPAWPQHF.

There are a few counts of this clone. V is TRBV13 and J is TRBJ1-1; perhaps TRBD1 as D (5 bases). The CDR3 is 17 residues long. Germline assignment: CDR1 PRHDT and CDR2 FYEKMQ (reference sequence). V gave up 6 bases and J gave up 1 base, with 21 bases separating them. The CDR3, as DNA: TGTGCCAGCAGACCCGACCGGGCTACCGGGGGGAACACTGAAGCTTTCTTT. Translated, it gives CASRPDRATGGNTEAFF.

This clone was counted only a few times. The genes are TRBV28 and TRBJ2-7, with D perhaps matching TRBD2 (6 bases). V gave up 6 bases and J gave up 2 bases, with 17 bases separating them. This CDR3 has 15 residues. Germline assignment: CDR1 MDHEN and CDR2 SYDVKM. In nucleotides, the CDR3 is TGTGCCAGCAGCACACCGGGGGAGAATCCCTACGAGCAGTACTTC. It yields the protein CASSTPGENPYEQYF.

The table lists this clone with a count of one. This chain's CDR3 is CASSVSPNREQYF. In DNA form, the CDR3 reads TGTGCCAGCAGCGTCAGTCCCAATCGTGAGCAGTACTTC. The gene calls are TRBV9 and TRBJ2-7; D not certain. V was cut by 2 bases and J by 7 bases, with 13 bases left in between. This CDR3 contains 13 residues. The germline V gene has CDR1 SGDLS and CDR2 YYNGEE.

The chain employs TRBV19 and TRBJ1-6, with no clear D. Germline V gene data show CDR1 as LNHDA and CDR2 as SQIVND (reference sequence). V shed 5 bases and J shed 3 bases, with 11 bases lying between them. The CDR3 extends over 15 amino acids. DNA of the CDR3: TGTGCCAGTAGTCCGTCGGGGAGCTATAATTCACCCCTCCACTTT. Its translation is CASSPSGSYNSPLHF.

The genes are TRBV5-4 and TRBJ2-1; TRBD2 matches 9 bases. This CDR3 has 18 amino acids. V gave up 0 bases and J gave up 8 bases; unmatched junction bases: 15. CDR1 is SGHNT and CDR2 is YYREEE in the germline V gene (reference sequence). The CDR3 spells CASSLGDLAGRPIDEQFF. CDR3 DNA: TGTGCCAGCAGCTTGGGGGACCTAGCGGGGAGACCCATCGATGAGCAGTTCTTC.

J is TRBJ2-3 and V is TRBV5-1; TRBD2 agrees at 9 bases. Germline CDR1 SGHRS, CDR2 YFSETQ. V shed 4 bases and J 6 bases; nucleotides not matched to a gene: 9. This CDR3 has 15 amino acids. CDR3 region: CASSLAGFRSDTQYF. The CDR3 region has the DNA TGCGCCAGCAGCCTAGCGGGATTCAGGTCGGATACGCAGTATTTT.

The chain uses TRBV18 and TRBJ2-1; 8 nucleotides line up with TRBD1. V lost 1 base to trimming and J lost 6 bases; unmatched junction nucleotides: 11. Germline V gene sequence: CDR1 KGHSH, CDR2 LQKENI. This CDR3 is 17 amino acids long. The CDR3, as DNA: TGTGCCAGCTCACCACGGACAGGGCCGTTTTATGGCAATGAGCAGTTCTTC. Translated: CASSPRTGPFYGNEQFF.

The chain joins TRBV28 to TRBJ2-3; TRBD2 might be the D (5 bases). The CDR3 runs 14 residues. Germline CDR1 reads MDHEN; CDR2 reads SYDVKM. V was clipped by 8 bases and J by 0 bases, with 12 bases between them. CDR3 coding DNA: TGTGCCAGCGTCACACGGGGAAGCACAGATACGCAGTATTTT. It yields the protein CASVTRGSTDTQYF.

This clone occurred once. The chain recombines TRBV7-3 with TRBJ2-3, with 9 bases that match TRBD1. The CDR3 consists of 16 residues. Germline CDR1 SGHTA, CDR2 FQGTGA. The trim removed 5 bases at V and 3 bases at J, leaving 9 bases unmatched. CDR3 nucleotide sequence: TGTGCCAGCAGCGAAGGGACAGGGATCTCGACAGATACGCAGTATTTT. It codes for CASSEGTGISTDTQYF.

V usage is TRBV7-9 and J usage is TRBJ2-2; the D is unclear. CDR1 and CDR2 from the germline V gene are SEHNR and FQNEAQ (reference sequence). With 3 bases removed from V and 7 bases from J, the gap between germline ends came to 9 bases. This CDR3 contains 13 residues. DNA of the CDR3: TGTGCCAGCAGCTTTAGTAACGTCGGGGAGCTGTTTTTT. Translating it yields CASSFSNVGELFF.

V is TRBV11-2 and J is TRBJ2-5, with TRBD1 matching over 9 bases. The J segment lost 1 base and the V segment lost 8 bases, leaving 11 bases of the junction unmatched. This CDR3 is built from 16 residues. Germline V lookup: CDR1 SGHAT, CDR2 FQNNGV. The CDR3 bases are TGTGCCAGCTTACTCACCGGGACAGGGATCCAAGAGACCCAGTACTTC. Translating it yields CASLLTGTGIQETQYF.

The chain carries TRBV4-1 and TRBJ1-1; TRBD1 agrees at 10 bases. CDR3 size: 15 residues. Trimming cost V 1 base and J 10 bases; bases outside gene matches: 9. Germline lookup yields CDR1 MGHRA and CDR2 YSYEKL. As DNA, the CDR3 is TGCGCCAGCAGCCAAGTAGGGGGACAGGGGTCCGGAGCTTTCTTT. Residues: CASSQVGGQGSGAFF.

The genes are TRBV10-1 and TRBJ2-2, with 9 bases aligning to TRBD2. The CDR3 runs to 19 residues. The junction had 19 bases not matched to a gene; V was cut back by 4 bases and J by 7 bases. Per germline, CDR1 WNHNN and CDR2 SYGVQD (reference sequence). The CDR3 protein is CASSAIGLAGSPSRGELFF. In DNA, the CDR3 is TGCGCCAGCAGTGCTATCGGCCTAGCGGGGTCACCTTCCCGCGGGGAGCTGTTTTTT.

The V and J genes are TRBV7-9 and TRBJ2-2; 10 bases align to TRBD1. Losses at the gene ends were 5 bases for V and 7 bases for J; bases not matched to a gene: 10. This CDR3 contains 16 residues. Germline V gene sequence: CDR1 SEHNR, CDR2 FQNEAQ (reference sequence). CDR3 sequence reads: CASSPKTGGANGELFF. In DNA form, the CDR3 reads TGTGCCAGCAGCCCCAAGACAGGGGGCGCTAACGGGGAGCTGTTTTTT.

This chain links TRBV5-4 with TRBJ2-3; 7 bases line up with TRBD2. V was pared by 0 bases and J by 1 base, with 8 bases of the junction left unmatched. From germline, CDR1 is SGHNT and CDR2 YYREEE (reference sequence). The CDR3 covers 17 residues. This chain's CDR3 is CASSLVIGGRGTDTQYF. In DNA form, the CDR3 reads TGTGCCAGCAGCTTGGTTATCGGCGGGAGAGGCACAGATACGCAGTATTTT.